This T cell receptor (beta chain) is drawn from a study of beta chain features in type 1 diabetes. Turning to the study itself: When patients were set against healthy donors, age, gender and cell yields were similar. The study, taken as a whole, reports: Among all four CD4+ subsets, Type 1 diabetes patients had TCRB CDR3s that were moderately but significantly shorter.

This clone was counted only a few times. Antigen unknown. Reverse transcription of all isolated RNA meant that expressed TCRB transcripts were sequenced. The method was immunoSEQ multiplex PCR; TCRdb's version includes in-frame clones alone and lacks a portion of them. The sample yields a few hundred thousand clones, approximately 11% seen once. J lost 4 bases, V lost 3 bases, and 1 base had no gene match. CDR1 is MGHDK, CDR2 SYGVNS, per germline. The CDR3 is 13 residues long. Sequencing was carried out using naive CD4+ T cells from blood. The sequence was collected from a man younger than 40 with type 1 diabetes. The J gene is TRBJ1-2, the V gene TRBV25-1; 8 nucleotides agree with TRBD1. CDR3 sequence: CASSDQGAYGYTF. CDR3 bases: TGTGCCAGCAGTGACCAGGGGGCCTATGGCTACACCTTC.